This is a list of T cell receptor beta chains from one sample in a study of T-cell reconstitution after alpha-beta-depleted transplantation in children. MiXCR, applied by TCRdb to the PCR reads, yields one record per CDR3 protein. Among about 58,000 distinct CDR3 sequences, around 40% were seen once, and the ten largest hold more than 95%. The source material was PBMCs, mostly from graft donor cells, sampled 360 days after TCRalphabeta/CD19-depleted stem cell transplant. Receptors were obtained from a male patient aged 5 to 17 who had a stem cell transplant for acute lymphoblastic leukemia, so the T cells may come from the graft donor. CDR3s include the opening cysteine and the closing phenylalanine or tryptophan. D genes are given only for firm matches.

CDR3aa	j_gene	len	v_gene	d_gene
CASSSTGGPSSEGGQPQHF	TRBJ1-5	19	TRBV12-3/TRBV12-4	TRBD1
CSVERTRLAGEGTDTQYF	TRBJ2-3	18	TRBV29-1	TRBD2
CASSLYIGQGDGYTF	TRBJ1-2	15	TRBV7-9	TRBD1
CASSWTGLNTGELFF	TRBJ2-2	15	TRBV7-9	TRBD1
CASSQAESYEQYF	TRBJ2-7	13	TRBV3-1	NA
CASSLSSDRGVNQPQHF	TRBJ1-5	17	TRBV7-2	TRBD1
CASSPQERIYEQYF	TRBJ2-7	14	TRBV12-3/TRBV12-4	NA
CASSRDNSYEQYF	TRBJ2-7	13	TRBV12-3/TRBV12-4	NA
CASSLDGRGQETQYF	TRBJ2-5	15	TRBV7-6	TRBD2
CSARWRGRNNEQFF	TRBJ2-1	14	TRBV20-1	NA
CASSLSPAGGADTQYF	TRBJ2-3	16	TRBV11-2	TRBD2
CSATTSGRKHEQFF	TRBJ2-1	14	TRBV20-1	TRBD2
CASSQDTSGTSEQFF	TRBJ2-1	15	TRBV4-2	TRBD2
CSVYKGEMNEKLFF	TRBJ1-4	14	TRBV29-1	NA
CASSVGGLAGGWQETQYF	TRBJ2-5	18	TRBV9	TRBD2
CASQTGALYNEQFF	TRBJ2-1	14	TRBV7-9	NA
CASSPTYNEQFF	TRBJ2-1	12	TRBV9	NA
CASSPWTSGKGNEQFF	TRBJ2-1	16	TRBV6-2/TRBV6-3	TRBD2
CASSLDRRTVAKNIQYF	TRBJ2-4	17	TRBV11-3	NA
CASSEGTSATYEQYF	TRBJ2-7	15	TRBV2	TRBD2
CASQKGTSGSYEQYF	TRBJ2-7	15	TRBV27	TRBD2
CASSLAGGPRNEQFF	TRBJ2-1	15	TRBV28	TRBD2
CASSRTGFSNEKLFF	TRBJ1-4	15	TRBV12-3/TRBV12-4	TRBD1
CASCLTSGSSYNEQFF	TRBJ2-1	16	TRBV7-9	TRBD2
CASSHIAGGRHNEQFF	TRBJ2-1	16	TRBV7-9	TRBD2
CASSQGGPYEQYF	TRBJ2-7	13	TRBV5-1	NA
CASSPDIVAGAKNIQYF	TRBJ2-4	17	TRBV28	NA
CSVEFANSHHEQYF	TRBJ2-7	14	TRBV29-1	NA
CASSFSMTPFLSYNEQFF	TRBJ2-1	18	TRBV5-1	NA
CASSMRAEGRRNEQFF	TRBJ2-1	16	TRBV19	NA
CASSLRRGGGETQYF	TRBJ2-5	15	TRBV12-3/TRBV12-4	TRBD2
CACSPSPLAGGLWDNEQFF	TRBJ2-1	19	TRBV3-1	TRBD2
CASSQVGGDTQYF	TRBJ2-3	13	TRBV3-1	NA
CASSFQGARNTIYF	TRBJ1-3	14	TRBV7-2	NA
CASSLVQGALNEQFF	TRBJ2-1	15	TRBV7-9	TRBD1
CASSPQGAYEQYF	TRBJ2-7	13	TRBV12-3/TRBV12-4	TRBD1
CASSPPGGPGTQYF	TRBJ2-5	14	TRBV12-3/TRBV12-4	TRBD2
CASSSHTSGSPGELFF	TRBJ2-2	16	TRBV27	TRBD2
CATSREIGTQYF	TRBJ2-5	12	TRBV15	NA
CASSDRVDYRQRETQYF	TRBJ2-5	17	TRBV2	NA
CASNVAGGNEQFF	TRBJ2-1	13	TRBV12-3/TRBV12-4	TRBD2
CASSPSQPAPYEQYF	TRBJ2-7	15	TRBV28	NA
CASSPAGRETQYF	TRBJ2-5	13	TRBV12-3/TRBV12-4	NA
CSARPPGFKNQPQHF	TRBJ1-5	15	TRBV20-1	NA
CASSYAGSQPQHF	TRBJ1-5	13	TRBV6-2/TRBV6-3	NA
CASSLATQLSGSFNEQFF	TRBJ2-1	18	TRBV11-1	TRBD2
CASSPGPSNYGYTF	TRBJ1-2	14	TRBV3-1	NA
CASTPGQLNEKLFF	TRBJ1-4	14	TRBV12-3/TRBV12-4	TRBD1
CSATRWELNTEAFF	TRBJ1-1	14	TRBV20-1	NA
CASSFILTVEAFF	TRBJ1-1	13	TRBV5-6	NA
CSVEGSMFTPDTQYF	TRBJ2-3	15	TRBV29-1	NA
CASSTRRGEETQYF	TRBJ2-5	14	TRBV18	NA
CASSLIENTEAFF	TRBJ1-1	13	TRBV5-1	NA
CASSLLAGAADTQYF	TRBJ2-3	15	TRBV7-6	TRBD2
CASSLDSGTRGQETQYF	TRBJ2-5	17	TRBV7-8	TRBD2
CSASLRDRDTGELFF	TRBJ2-2	15	TRBV20-1	TRBD1
CASSLTGPTGELFF	TRBJ2-2	14	TRBV12-3/TRBV12-4	NA
CASSHDASYEQYF	TRBJ2-7	13	TRBV4-1	NA
CSVEWREEVTDTQYF	TRBJ2-3	15	TRBV29-1	TRBD2